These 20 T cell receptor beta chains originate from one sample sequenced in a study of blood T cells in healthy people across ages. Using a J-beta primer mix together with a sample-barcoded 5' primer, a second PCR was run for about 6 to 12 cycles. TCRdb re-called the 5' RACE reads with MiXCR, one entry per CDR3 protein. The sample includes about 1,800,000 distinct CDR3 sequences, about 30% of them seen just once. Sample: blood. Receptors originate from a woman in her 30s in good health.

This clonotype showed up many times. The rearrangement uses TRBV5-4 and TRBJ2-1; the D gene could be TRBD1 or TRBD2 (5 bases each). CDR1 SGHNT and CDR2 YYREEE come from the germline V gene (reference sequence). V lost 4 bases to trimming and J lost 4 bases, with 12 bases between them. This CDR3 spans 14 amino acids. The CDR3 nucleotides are TGTGCCAGCAGCCGTTCGGGACCTTACAATGAGCAGTTCTTC. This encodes CASSRSGPYNEQFF.

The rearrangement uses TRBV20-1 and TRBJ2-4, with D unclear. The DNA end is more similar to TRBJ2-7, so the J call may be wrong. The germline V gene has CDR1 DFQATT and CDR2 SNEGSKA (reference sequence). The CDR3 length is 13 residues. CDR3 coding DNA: TGCAGTGCTAGAGTTACAGTCTCCTACGAGCAGTACTTC. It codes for CSARVTVSYEQYF.

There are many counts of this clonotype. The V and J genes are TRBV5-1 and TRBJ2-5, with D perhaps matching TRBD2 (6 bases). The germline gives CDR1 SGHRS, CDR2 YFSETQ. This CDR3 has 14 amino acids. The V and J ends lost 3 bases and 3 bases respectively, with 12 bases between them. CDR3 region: CASSWGTGEETQYF. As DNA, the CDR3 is TGCGCCAGCAGCTGGGGGACTGGGGAAGAGACCCAGTACTTC.

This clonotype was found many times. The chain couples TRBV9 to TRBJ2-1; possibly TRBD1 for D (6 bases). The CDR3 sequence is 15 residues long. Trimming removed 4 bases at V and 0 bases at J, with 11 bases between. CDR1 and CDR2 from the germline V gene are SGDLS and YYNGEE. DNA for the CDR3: TGTGCCAGCAGCCAGCAGGGGAGCTCCTACAATGAGCAGTTCTTC. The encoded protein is CASSQQGSSYNEQFF.

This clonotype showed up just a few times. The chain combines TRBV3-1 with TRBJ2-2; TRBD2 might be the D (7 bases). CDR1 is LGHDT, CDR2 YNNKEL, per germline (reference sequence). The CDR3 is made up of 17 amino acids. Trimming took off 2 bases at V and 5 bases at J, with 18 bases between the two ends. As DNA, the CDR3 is TGTGCCAGCAGCCAACCGGCGGGGGCCCGACATACCGGGGAGCTGTTTTTT. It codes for CASSQPAGARHTGELFF.

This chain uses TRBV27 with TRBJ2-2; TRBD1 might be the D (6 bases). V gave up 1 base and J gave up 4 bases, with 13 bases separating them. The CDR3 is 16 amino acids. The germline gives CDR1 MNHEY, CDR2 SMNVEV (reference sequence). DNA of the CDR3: TGTGCCAGCAGTTTATTGGGGGCCACAACCACCGGGGAGCTGTTTTTT. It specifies CASSLLGATTTGELFF.

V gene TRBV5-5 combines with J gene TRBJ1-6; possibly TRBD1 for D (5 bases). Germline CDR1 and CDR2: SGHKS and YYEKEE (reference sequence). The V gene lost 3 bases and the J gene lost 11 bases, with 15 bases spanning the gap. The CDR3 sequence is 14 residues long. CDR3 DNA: TGTGCCAGCAGCTCAGGGCAATCCTTCACACCCCTCCACTTT. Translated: CASSSGQSFTPLHF.

The CDR3 nucleotides read TGCAGTGCTACACGAGGGACAGGGAGAAATCAGCCCCAGCATTTT. The encoded protein is CSATRGTGRNQPQHF. The gene calls are TRBV20-1 and TRBJ1-5, with 9 bases lining up with TRBD1. The CDR3 runs 15 residues. Per the germline V gene, CDR1 is DFQATT and CDR2 is SNEGSKA (reference sequence). V gave up 4 bases and J gave up 4 bases; unmatched junction bases: 8.

The CDR3, as DNA: TGTGCCAGCAGCTTAACGGGACTAGCGGGGGGTAGCACCCAGTACTTC. Translating it yields CASSLTGLAGGSTQYF. This chain links TRBV11-2 with TRBJ2-5; TRBD2 matches at 15 bases. With V trimmed by 2 bases and J by 8 bases, 6 bases remained unmatched. CDR3 length: 16 residues. Germline CDR1 reads SGHAT; CDR2 reads FQNNGV. The full variable domain, rest sourced from reference TRBV11-2 and TRBJ2-5, is EAGVAQSPRYKIIEKRQSVAFWCNPISGHATLYWYQQILGQGPKLLIQFQNNGVVDDSQLPKDRFSAERLKGVDSTLKIQPAKLEDSAVYLCASSLTGLAGGSTQYFGPGTRLLVL.

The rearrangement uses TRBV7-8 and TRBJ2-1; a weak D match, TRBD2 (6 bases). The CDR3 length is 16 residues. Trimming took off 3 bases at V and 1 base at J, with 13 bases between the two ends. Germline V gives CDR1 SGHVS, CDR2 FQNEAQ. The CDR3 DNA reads TGTGCCAGCAGCTTGGGGCGCGGGATATCCTACAATGAGCAGTTCTTC. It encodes CASSLGRGISYNEQFF.

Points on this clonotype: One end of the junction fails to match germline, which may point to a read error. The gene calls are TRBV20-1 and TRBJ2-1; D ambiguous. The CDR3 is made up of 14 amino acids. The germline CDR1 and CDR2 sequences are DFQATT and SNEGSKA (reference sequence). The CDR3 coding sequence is TGCAGTGCTAGCCTGCCATTGACCTACAATGAGCAGGTCTTC. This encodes CSASLPLTYNEQVF.

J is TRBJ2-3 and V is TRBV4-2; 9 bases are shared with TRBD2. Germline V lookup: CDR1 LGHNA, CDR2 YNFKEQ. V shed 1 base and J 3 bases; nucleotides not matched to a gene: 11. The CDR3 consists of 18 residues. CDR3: CASSQGVGGGAQTDTQYF. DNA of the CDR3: TGTGCCAGCAGCCAAGGGGTCGGCGGGGGGGCCCAGACAGATACGCAGTATTTT.

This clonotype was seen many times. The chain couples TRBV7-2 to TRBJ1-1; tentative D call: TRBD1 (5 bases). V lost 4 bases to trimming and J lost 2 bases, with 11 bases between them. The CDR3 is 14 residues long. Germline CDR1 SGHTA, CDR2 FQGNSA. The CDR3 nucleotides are TGTGCCAGCAGCTCCCGACAGACTAACACTGAAGCTTTCTTT. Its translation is CASSSRQTNTEAFF.

CDR3 in amino acids: CASSTRRSNTEAFNSPLHF. The CDR3 bases are TGTGCCAGCAGTACCCGACGGTCGAACACTGAAGCTTTTAATTCACCCCTCCACTTT. This chain links TRBV12-3 or TRBV12-4 with TRBJ1-6; D not resolved. This CDR3 is built from 19 residues. The V end lost 5 bases, the J end lost 6 bases, and 26 bases lay between the germline ends.

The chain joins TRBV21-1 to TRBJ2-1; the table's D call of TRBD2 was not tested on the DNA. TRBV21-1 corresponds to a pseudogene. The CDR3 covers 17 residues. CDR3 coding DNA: TGTGCCAGCATCAAGGGGACGGGACTCCCAAAAAGGGGTGAGCAGTTCTTC. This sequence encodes CASIKGTGLPKRGEQFF.

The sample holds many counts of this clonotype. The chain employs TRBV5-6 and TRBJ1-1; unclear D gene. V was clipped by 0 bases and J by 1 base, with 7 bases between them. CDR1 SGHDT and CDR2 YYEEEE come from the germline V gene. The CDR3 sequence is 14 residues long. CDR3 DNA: TGTGCCAGCAGCTTGGCACTGGGGAACACTGAAGCTTTCTTT. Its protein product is CASSLALGNTEAFF.

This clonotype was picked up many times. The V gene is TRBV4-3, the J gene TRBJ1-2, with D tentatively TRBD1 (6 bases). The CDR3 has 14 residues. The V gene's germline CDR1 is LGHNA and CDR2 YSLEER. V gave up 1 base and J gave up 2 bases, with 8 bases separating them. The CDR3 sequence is CASSQGTVNYGYTF. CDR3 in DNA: TGCGCCAGCAGCCAAGGGACAGTCAACTATGGCTACACCTTC.

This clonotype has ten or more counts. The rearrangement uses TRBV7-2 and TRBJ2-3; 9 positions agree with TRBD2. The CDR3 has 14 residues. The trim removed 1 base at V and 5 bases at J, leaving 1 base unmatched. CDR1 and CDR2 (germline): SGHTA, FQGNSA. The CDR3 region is CASSLGREGDTQYF. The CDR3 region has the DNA TGTGCCAGCAGCTTAGGGCGGGAGGGAGATACGCAGTATTTT.

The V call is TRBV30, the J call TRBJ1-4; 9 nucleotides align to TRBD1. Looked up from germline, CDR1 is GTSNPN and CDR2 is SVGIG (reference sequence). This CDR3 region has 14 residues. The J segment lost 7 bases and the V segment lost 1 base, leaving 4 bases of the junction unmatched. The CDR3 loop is CAWSAGQGSEKLFF. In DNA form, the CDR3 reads TGTGCCTGGAGTGCCGGACAGGGGTCTGAAAAACTGTTTTTT.

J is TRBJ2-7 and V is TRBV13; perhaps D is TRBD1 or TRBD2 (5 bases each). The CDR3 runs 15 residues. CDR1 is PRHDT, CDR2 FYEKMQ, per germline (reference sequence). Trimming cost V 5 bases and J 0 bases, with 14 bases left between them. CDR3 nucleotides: TGTGCCAGCAGCGCTCGGTGGGGGAGCTCCTACGAGCAGTACTTC. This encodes CASSARWGSSYEQYF.